The 2 T cell receptor beta chains in this list originate from one sample, sequenced in a study of CD4 T cells in relation to SARS-CoV-2 and coronaviruses. The method was immunoSEQ multiplex PCR; TCRdb's version includes in-frame clones alone and lacks a portion of them. Of about 36,000 clones in the sample, over 65% were seen once. The antigens of these receptors remain unknown. The sample consisted of memory CD4+ T cells from PBMCs, cultured in vitro. These receptor sequences come from an adult with COVID-19.

The chain couples TRBV7-3 to TRBJ2-1, with D possibly being TRBD2 (6 bases). There are 17 residues in the CDR3. Germline loops: CDR1 SGHTA, CDR2 FQGTGA. The V and J ends lost 1 base and 4 bases respectively, with 17 bases between them. The CDR3 loop reads CASSLISGPRGYNEQFF. CDR3 in DNA: TGTGCCAGCAGCTTAATTAGCGGTCCACGGGGGTACAATGAGCAGTTCTTC. Combining the CDR3 with reference TRBV7-3 and TRBJ2-1 gives the whole variable domain GAGVSQTPSNKVTEKGKYVELRCDPISGHTALYWYRQSLGQGPEFLIYFQGTGAADDSGLPNDRFFAVRPEGSVSTLKIQRTERGDSAVYLCASSLISGPRGYNEQFFGPGTRLTVL.

The chain carries TRBV4-1 and TRBJ2-2; no firm D call. Germline CDR1 is MGHRA and CDR2 is YSYEKL. V lost 1 base, J lost 1 base, and 7 bases lay in between. The CDR3 is 15 residues long. In nucleotides, the CDR3 is TGCGCCAGCAGCCAAGGGCTAGTGAACACCGGGGAGCTGTTTTTT. This translates into CASSQGLVNTGELFF.